This passage covers 3 T cell receptor beta chains from one sample sequenced in a study of identical twins. A single record per CDR3 protein comes from TCRdb applying MiXCR to the 5' RACE reads. The sample contains roughly 1,500,000 distinct CDR3 sequences, less than 40% of which appear only once. Material: cord blood. Source of these receptors: a newborn girl in good health.

V gene TRBV4-2 combines with J gene TRBJ2-6, with 8 bases identical to TRBD1. Germline loops: CDR1 LGHNA, CDR2 YNFKEQ. The ends lost 4 bases at V and 0 bases at J; junction bases unmatched: 5. The CDR3 length is 17 residues. This CDR3 is CASSRGQGSSGANVLTF. For the CDR3, the DNA is TGTGCCAGCAGCCGCGGACAGGGTAGCTCTGGGGCCAACGTCCTGACTTTC.

A few counts support this clonotype. V gene TRBV6-5 combines with J gene TRBJ2-5, with D perhaps TRBD1 or TRBD2 (5 bases each). Germline V gene sequence: CDR1 MNHEY, CDR2 SVGAGI. The V end lost 4 bases, the J end lost 5 bases, and 14 bases lay between the germline ends. This CDR3 comprises 14 residues. The CDR3 loop is CASSSLAWGETQYF. The DNA of the CDR3 is TGTGCCAGCAGTTCCCTCGCCTGGGGGGAGACCCAGTACTTC.

The chain carries TRBV11-2 and TRBJ2-3; unclear D gene. Germline V gene data show CDR1 as SGHAT and CDR2 as FQNNGV. Trimming removed 2 bases from V and 2 bases from J, with 14 bases in between. The length of the CDR3 is 16 residues. The CDR3 sequence: CASSLTCYTYTDTQYF. DNA for the CDR3: TGTGCCAGCAGCTTAACTTGCTATACCTACACAGATACGCAGTATTTT.